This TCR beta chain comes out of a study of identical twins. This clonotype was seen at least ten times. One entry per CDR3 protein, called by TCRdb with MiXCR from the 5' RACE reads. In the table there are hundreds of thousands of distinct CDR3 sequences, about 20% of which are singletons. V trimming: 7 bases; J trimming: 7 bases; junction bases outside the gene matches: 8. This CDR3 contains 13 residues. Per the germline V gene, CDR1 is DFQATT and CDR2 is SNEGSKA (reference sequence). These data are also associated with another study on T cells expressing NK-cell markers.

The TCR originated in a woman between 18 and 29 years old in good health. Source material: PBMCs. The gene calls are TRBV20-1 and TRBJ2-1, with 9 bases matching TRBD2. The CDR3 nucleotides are TGCAGTGTCCCGGGACTAGCAAATAATGAGCAGTTCTTC. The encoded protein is CSVPGLANNEQFF.